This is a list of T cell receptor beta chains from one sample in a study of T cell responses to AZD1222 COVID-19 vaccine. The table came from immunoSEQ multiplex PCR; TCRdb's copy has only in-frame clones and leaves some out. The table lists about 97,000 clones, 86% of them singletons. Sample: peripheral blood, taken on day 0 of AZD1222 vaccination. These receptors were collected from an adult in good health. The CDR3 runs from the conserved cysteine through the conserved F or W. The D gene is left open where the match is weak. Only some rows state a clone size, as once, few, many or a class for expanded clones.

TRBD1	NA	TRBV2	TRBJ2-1	CASKGTGKKPYNEQFF	TGTGCCAGCAAGGGGACAGGGAAAAAACCTTACAATGAGCAGTTCTTC
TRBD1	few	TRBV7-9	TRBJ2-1	CASIRRAGGIEQFF	TGTGCCAGCATCCGGAGGGCAGGGGGCATTGAGCAGTTCTTC
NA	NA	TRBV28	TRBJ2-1	CASSLPLPSSYNEQFF	TGTGCCAGCAGTCTCCCACTACCGAGCTCCTACAATGAGCAGTTCTTC
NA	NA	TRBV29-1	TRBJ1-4	CSADVGRGEKLFF	TGCAGCGCCGACGTCGGAAGAGGGGAAAAACTGTTTTTT
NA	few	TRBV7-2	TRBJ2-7	CASSLVSEQPYEQYF	TGTGCCAGCAGCTTAGTGAGCGAGCAACCCTACGAGCAGTACTTC
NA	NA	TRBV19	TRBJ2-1	CASSIAEGGAYNEQFF	TGTGCCAGTAGTATAGCAGAGGGGGGGGCCTACAATGAGCAGTTCTTC
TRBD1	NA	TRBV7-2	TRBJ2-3	CASSATGTGVSDTQYF	TGTGCCAGCAGCGCGACCGGGACAGGGGTTTCAGATACGCAGTATTTT
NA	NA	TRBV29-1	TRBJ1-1	CSVGGLVAVNTEAFF	TGCAGCGTTGGTGGTTTAGTAGCCGTGAACACTGAAGCTTTCTTT
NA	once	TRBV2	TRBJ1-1	CASTLDTPRGNTEAFF	TGTGCCAGCACCTTAGACACTCCTAGAGGGAACACTGAAGCTTTCTTT
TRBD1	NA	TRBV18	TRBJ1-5	CASSPGQVSSNQPQHF	TGTGCCAGCTCACCCGGACAGGTTTCTAGCAATCAGCCCCAGCATTTT
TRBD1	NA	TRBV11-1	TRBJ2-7	CASSSQPDRPYEQYF	TGTGCCAGCAGCTCCCAGCCGGACAGGCCCTACGAGCAGTACTTC
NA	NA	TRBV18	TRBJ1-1	CASSAGAGWNTEAFF	TGTGCCAGCTCAGCAGGGGCGGGGTGGAACACTGAAGCTTTCTTT
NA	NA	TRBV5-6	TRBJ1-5	CASSTMDSSNQPQHF	TGTGCCAGCAGCACCATGGACAGTAGCAATCAGCCCCAGCATTTT
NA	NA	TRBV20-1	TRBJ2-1	CSAPGGNEQFF	TGCAGTGCACCCGGGGGTAATGAGCAGTTCTTC
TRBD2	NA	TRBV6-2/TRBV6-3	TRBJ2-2	CASSYNGLAGGGNTGELFF	TGTGCCAGCAGTTACAATGGTCTAGCGGGAGGAGGGAACACCGGGGAGCTGTTTTTT
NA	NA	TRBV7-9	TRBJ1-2	CASSLELGINYGYTF	TGTGCCAGCAGCTTAGAGCTCGGGATCAACTATGGCTACACCTTC
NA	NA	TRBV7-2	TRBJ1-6	CASSSTRNSPLHF	TGTGCCAGCAGCTCTACAAGAAATTCACCCCTCCACTTT
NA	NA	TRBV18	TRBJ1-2	CASSPPGRNYGYTF	TGTGCCAGCTCACCACCCGGTCGAAACTATGGCTACACCTTC
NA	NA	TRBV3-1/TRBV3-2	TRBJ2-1	CASSQVTGSNEQFF	TGTGCCAGCAGCCAAGTCACTGGGTCCAATGAGCAGTTCTTC
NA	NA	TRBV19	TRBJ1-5	CASSISPGNQPQHF	TGTGCCAGTAGTATATCGCCAGGGAATCAGCCCCAGCATTTT
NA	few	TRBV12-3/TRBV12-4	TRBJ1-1	CASRGTVEAFF	TGTGCCAGCAGAGGGACGGTTGAAGCTTTCTTT
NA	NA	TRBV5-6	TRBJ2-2	CASSPTANTGELFF	TGTGCCAGCAGTCCAACAGCGAACACCGGGGAGCTGTTTTTT
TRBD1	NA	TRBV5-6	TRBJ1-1	CASSLPGTDYTNTEAFF	TGTGCCAGCAGCCTACCCGGGACAGATTACACGAACACTGAAGCTTTCTTT
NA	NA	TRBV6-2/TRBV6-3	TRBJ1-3	CASSWEHSGNTIYF	TGTGCCAGCAGTTGGGAGCACTCTGGAAACACCATATATTTT
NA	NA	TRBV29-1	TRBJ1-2	CSVEARGTSFGYTF	TGCAGCGTTGAGGCCAGGGGCACGTCTTTTGGCTACACCTTC
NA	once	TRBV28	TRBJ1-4	CASSLVVVGTNEKLFF	TGTGCCAGCAGTTTGGTAGTAGTGGGGACTAATGAAAAACTGTTTTTT
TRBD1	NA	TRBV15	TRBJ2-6	CATSIGDRAGANVLTF	TGTGCCACCAGCATCGGTGACAGGGCTGGGGCCAACGTCCTGACTTTC
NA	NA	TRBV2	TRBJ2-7	CASSELANSYEQYF	TGTGCCAGCAGTGAACTAGCGAACAGCTACGAGCAGTACTTC
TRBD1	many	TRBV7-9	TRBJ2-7	CATPGTGDPYEQYF	TGTGCCACCCCCGGGACAGGGGATCCCTACGAGCAGTACTTC
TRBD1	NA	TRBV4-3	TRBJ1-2	CASSRKVGSQGQGLYGYTF	TGCGCCAGCAGCCGCAAGGTGGGATCCCAAGGACAGGGACTATATGGCTACACCTTC
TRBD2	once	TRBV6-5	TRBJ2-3	CASTRAGARTDTQYF	TGTGCCAGCACTCGAGCGGGAGCTCGGACAGATACGCAGTATTTT
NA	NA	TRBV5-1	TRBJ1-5	CASSPDSRDQPQHF	TGCGCCAGCAGCCCGGACAGTAGAGATCAGCCCCAGCATTTT
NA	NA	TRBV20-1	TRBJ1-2	CSAYRVGGYTF	TGCAGTGCTTACAGGGTCGGGGGCTACACCTTC
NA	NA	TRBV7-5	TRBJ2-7	CVRSSRVAYEQYF	TGTGTCAGAAGCTCCAGGGTAGCCTACGAGCAGTACTTC
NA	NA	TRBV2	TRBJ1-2	CASFSGTAIYGYTF	TGTGCCAGCTTTTCCGGGACGGCAATCTATGGCTACACCTTC
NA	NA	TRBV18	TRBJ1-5	CASSRAGHSNQPQHF	TGTGCCAGCTCCCGGGCAGGGCATAGCAATCAGCCCCAGCATTTT
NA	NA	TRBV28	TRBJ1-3	CASSFGTAGNTIYF	TGTGCCAGCAGTTTTGGGACGGCGGGAAACACCATATATTTT
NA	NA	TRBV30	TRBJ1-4	CAWSVRGGSEKLFF	TGTGCCTGGAGTGTACGGGGGGGGAGTGAAAAACTGTTTTTT
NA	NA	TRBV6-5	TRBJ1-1	CASSQQGLEAFF	TGTGCCAGCAGTCAACAGGGACTTGAAGCTTTCTTT
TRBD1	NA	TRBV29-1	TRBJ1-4	CSAGQGRGEKLFF	TGCAGTGCTGGACAGGGTAGGGGTGAAAAACTGTTTTTT
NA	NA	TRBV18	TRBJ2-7	CASSLGPGAYEQYF	TGTGCCAGCTCACTAGGGCCCGGGGCCTACGAGCAGTACTTC
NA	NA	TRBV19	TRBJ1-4	CASSMADPNEKLFF	TGTGCCAGTAGTATGGCAGACCCTAATGAAAAACTGTTTTTT
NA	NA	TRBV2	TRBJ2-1	CASSGMEQAPSYNEQFF	TGTGCCAGCAGTGGAATGGAACAGGCACCTTCCTACAATGAGCAGTTCTTC
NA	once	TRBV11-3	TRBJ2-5	CASSLAGETQYF	TGTGCCAGCAGTCTGGCTGGAGAGACCCAGTACTTC
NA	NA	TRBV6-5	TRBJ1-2	CASSATVNYGYTF	TGTGCCAGCAGCGCGACGGTTAACTATGGCTACACCTTC